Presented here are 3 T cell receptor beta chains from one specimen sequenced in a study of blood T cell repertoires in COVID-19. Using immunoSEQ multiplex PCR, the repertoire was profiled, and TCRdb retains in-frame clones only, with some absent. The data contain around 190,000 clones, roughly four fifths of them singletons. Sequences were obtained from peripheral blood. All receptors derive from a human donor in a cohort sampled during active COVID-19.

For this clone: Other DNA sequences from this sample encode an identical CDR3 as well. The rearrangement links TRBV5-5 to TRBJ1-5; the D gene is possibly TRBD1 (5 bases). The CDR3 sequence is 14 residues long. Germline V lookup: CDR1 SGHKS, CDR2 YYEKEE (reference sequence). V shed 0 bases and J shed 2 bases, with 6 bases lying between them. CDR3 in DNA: TGTGCCAGCAGCTTGGCACAGGGCAATCAGCCCCAGCATTTT. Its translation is CASSLAQGNQPQHF. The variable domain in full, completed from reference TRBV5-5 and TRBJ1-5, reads DAGVTQSPTHLIKTRGQQVTLRCSPISGHKSVSWYQQVLGQGPQFIFQYYEKEERGRGNFPDRFSARQFPNYSSELNVNALLLGDSALYLCASSLAQGNQPQHFGDGTRLSIL.

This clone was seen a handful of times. This CDR3 reads CASSLGAVPYEQYF. Written as DNA, the CDR3 is TGTGCCAGCAGCTTGGGGGCAGTTCCCTACGAGCAGTACTTC. This chain uses TRBV5-4 with TRBJ2-7; no reliable D call. Trimming took off 0 bases at V and 2 bases at J, with 9 bases between the two ends. CDR1 SGHNT and CDR2 YYREEE come from the germline V gene (reference sequence). The CDR3 contains 14 residues.

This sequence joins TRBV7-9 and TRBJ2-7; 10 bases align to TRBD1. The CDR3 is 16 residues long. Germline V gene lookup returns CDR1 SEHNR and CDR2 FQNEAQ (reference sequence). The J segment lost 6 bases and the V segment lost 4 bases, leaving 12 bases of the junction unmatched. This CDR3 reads CASSYGSGQGSGEQYF. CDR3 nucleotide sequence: TGTGCCAGCAGCTACGGATCGGGACAGGGGAGTGGCGAGCAGTACTTC.